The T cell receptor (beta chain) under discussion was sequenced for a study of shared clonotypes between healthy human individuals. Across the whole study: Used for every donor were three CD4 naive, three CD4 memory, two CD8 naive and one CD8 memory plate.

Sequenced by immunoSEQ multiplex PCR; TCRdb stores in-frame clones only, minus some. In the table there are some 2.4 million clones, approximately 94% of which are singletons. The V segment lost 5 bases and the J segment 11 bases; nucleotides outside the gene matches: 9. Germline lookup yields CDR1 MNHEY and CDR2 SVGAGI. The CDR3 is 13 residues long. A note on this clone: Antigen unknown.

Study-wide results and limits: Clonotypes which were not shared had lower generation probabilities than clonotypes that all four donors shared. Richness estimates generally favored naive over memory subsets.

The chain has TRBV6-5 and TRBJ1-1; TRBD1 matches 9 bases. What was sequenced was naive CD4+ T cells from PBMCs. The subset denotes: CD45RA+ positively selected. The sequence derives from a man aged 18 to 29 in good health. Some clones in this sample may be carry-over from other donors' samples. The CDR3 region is CASSTDRGAVAFF. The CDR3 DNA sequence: TGTGCCAGCAGTACGGACAGGGGAGCGGTGGCTTTCTTT.